Sequencing of this T cell receptor (beta chain) was carried out in a study of T cell responses to AZD1222 COVID-19 vaccine. Study-wide findings and caveats: An increase in Spike-specific TCR breadth and depth was observed after two AZD1222 doses. Clonal diversity was possibly underestimated; the donors were predominantly white British and more often female. Baseline seropositivity occurred in only a handful of AZD1222 recipients.

The count of this clone is one. Its antigen is still unknown. Repertoires were generated with immunoSEQ multiplex PCR, while TCRdb's copy carries only in-frame clones and drops some. The sample has 140,000 to 150,000 clones, 93% seen once. Germline-derived CDR1 and CDR2 are MNHNS and SASEGT. V was trimmed by 4 bases and J by 6 bases, leaving 23 bases between them. The CDR3 runs 17 residues. The genes are TRBV6-1 and TRBJ2-3; D may be TRBD1 (6 bases). The receptor's source is an adult who had recovered from COVID-19. Source: peripheral blood, taken after recovery from COVID-19. CDR3 protein: CASSGPGTSLTSDTQYF. CDR3 sequence (DNA): TGTGCCAGCAGTGGGCCAGGGACAAGCCTTACGTCCGATACGCAGTATTTT.